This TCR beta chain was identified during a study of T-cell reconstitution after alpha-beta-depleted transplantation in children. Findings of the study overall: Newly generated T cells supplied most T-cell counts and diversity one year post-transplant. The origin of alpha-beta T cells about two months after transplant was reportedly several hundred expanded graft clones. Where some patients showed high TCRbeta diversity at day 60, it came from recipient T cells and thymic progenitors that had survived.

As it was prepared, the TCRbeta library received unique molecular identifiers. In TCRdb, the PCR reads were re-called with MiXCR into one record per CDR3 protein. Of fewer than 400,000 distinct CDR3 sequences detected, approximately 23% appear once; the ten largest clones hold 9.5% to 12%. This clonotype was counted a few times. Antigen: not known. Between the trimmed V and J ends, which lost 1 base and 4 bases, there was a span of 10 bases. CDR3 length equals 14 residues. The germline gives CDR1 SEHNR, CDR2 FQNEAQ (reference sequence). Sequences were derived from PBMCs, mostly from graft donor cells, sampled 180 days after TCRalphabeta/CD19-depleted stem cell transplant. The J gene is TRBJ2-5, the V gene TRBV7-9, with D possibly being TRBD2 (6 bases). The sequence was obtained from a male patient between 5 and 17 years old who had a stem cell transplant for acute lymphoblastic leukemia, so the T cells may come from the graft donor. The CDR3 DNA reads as TGTGCCAGCAGCTTAGGAGTCGGGGGAGAGACCCAGTACTTC. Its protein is CASSLGVGGETQYF.